The 25 T cell receptor beta chains below come from one sample, sequenced in a study of blood T cell repertoires in COVID-19. Method: immunoSEQ multiplex PCR; TCRdb's copy keeps in-frame clones and lacks some. The data contain about 150,000 clones, 70% to 90% of them singletons. Sequencing used PBMCs or T cells enriched from blood (not recorded which). The receptors shown here come from a woman in her forties who had recovered from COVID-19.

This clone has a count of ten or more. This sequence joins TRBV7-9 and TRBJ1-2, with D unclear. Trimming took off 5 bases at V and 2 bases at J, with 15 bases between the two ends. CDR1 is SEHNR, CDR2 FQNEAQ, per germline (reference sequence). CDR3 length equals 15 residues. The CDR3 DNA sequence: TGTGCCAGCAGCCCAACAGAGCTATGGAACTATGGCTACACCTTC. It is translated as CASSPTELWNYGYTF.

This chain connects TRBV28 to TRBJ2-1, with unresolved D. Per the germline V gene, CDR1 is MDHEN and CDR2 is SYDVKM. The CDR3 runs 11 residues. The V gene lost 10 bases and the J gene lost 3 bases, with 7 bases spanning the gap. CDR3 protein: CAIHFYNEQFF. The CDR3 coding sequence is TGTGCCATCCACTTCTACAATGAGCAGTTCTTC.

The chain combines TRBV7-3 with TRBJ2-5, with D unresolved. CDR3 size: 13 residues. From germline, CDR1 is SGHTA and CDR2 FQGTGA. The V end lost 3 bases, the J end lost 1 base, and 6 bases lay between the germline ends. The CDR3, as DNA: TGTGCCAGCAGCTTCTCGAGCCAAGAGACCCAGTACTTC. As protein: CASSFSSQETQYF.

The V and J genes are TRBV28 and TRBJ1-3; D might be TRBD1 (5 bases). Between the trimmed V and J ends, which lost 5 bases and 5 bases, there was a span of 16 bases. The CDR3 sequence is 15 residues long. The germline CDR1 and CDR2 sequences are MDHEN and SYDVKM. As DNA, the CDR3 is TGTGCCAGCAGTGCCCGCGGGGCTAGTAGAAACACCATATATTTT. Amino acids: CASSARGASRNTIYF.

This chain joins TRBV4-1 and TRBJ1-1, with TRBD1 as a possible D gene (5 bases). Trimming shortened V by 2 bases and J by 4 bases, and 11 bases separated the two germline ends. The CDR3 loop spans 14 amino acids. Germline loops: CDR1 MGHRA, CDR2 YSYEKL. This CDR3 reads CASSQRTGGTEAFF. In DNA, the CDR3 is TGCGCCAGCAGCCAACGTACCGGGGGCACTGAAGCTTTCTTT.

The chain carries TRBV6-2 or TRBV6-3 and TRBJ1-5; D is perhaps TRBD1 (6 bases). The CDR3 runs 15 residues. Germline V gene sequence: CDR1 MNHEY, CDR2 SVGEGT. V lost 2 bases, J lost 3 bases, and 11 bases lay in between. CDR3 nucleotide sequence: TGTGCCAGCAGTTACGGGACAACGAACAATCAGCCCCAGCATTTT. Residues: CASSYGTTNNQPQHF.

This chain links TRBV9 with TRBJ1-4, with 9 bases that match TRBD1. V trimming: 2 bases; J trimming: 5 bases; junction bases outside the gene matches: 4. Germline V gene data show CDR1 as SGDLS and CDR2 as YYNGEE. The CDR3 extends over 15 amino acids. The DNA for the CDR3 is TGTGCCAGCAGCGTCAGACAGGGGGACAATGAAAAACTGTTTTTT. Amino acids: CASSVRQGDNEKLFF.

The gene calls are TRBV7-9 and TRBJ1-1; no clear D. In germline, CDR1 is SEHNR, CDR2 FQNEAQ (reference sequence). The CDR3 loop spans 12 amino acids. V was cut by 9 bases and J by 6 bases, with 14 bases left in between. In nucleotides, the CDR3 is TGTGCCAGTTCCCTTGCCAGGCCTGAAGCTTTCTTT. Translated, it gives CASSLARPEAFF. The full variable domain, rest sourced from reference TRBV7-9 and TRBJ1-1, is DTGVSQNPRHKITKRGQNVTFRCDPISEHNRLYWYRQTLGQGPEFLTYFQNEAQLEKSRLLSDRFSAERPKGSFSTLEIQRTEQGDSAMYLCASSLARPEAFFGQGTRLTVV.

As for this clone: Other DNA sequences within the sample encode an identical CDR3. This sequence joins TRBV20-1 and TRBJ2-5; D uncertain. CDR3 length equals 11 residues. V was clipped by 3 bases and J by 3 bases, with 5 bases between them. Germline V lookup: CDR1 DFQATT, CDR2 SNEGSKA (reference sequence). For the CDR3, the DNA is TGCAGTGCTAGTGGCGAAGAGACCCAGTACTTC. It is translated as CSASGEETQYF.

The chain has TRBV29-1 and TRBJ1-1; no definite D call. The CDR3 sequence is 13 residues long. V was trimmed by 4 bases and J by 1 base, leaving 10 bases between them. Germline CDR1 is SQVTM and CDR2 is ANQGSEA. In DNA form, the CDR3 reads TGCAGCGTTGCCCACACCTGGAACACTGAAGCTTTCTTT. This codes for CSVAHTWNTEAFF.

The rearrangement uses TRBV11-2 and TRBJ2-3; no reliable D call. V lost 0 bases and J 0 bases, leaving 4 bases between the germline ends. CDR1 is SGHAT, CDR2 FQNNGV, per germline. The CDR3 spans 14 residues. The CDR3 reads CASSLETSTDTQYF. DNA of the CDR3: TGTGCCAGCAGCTTAGAGACTAGCACAGATACGCAGTATTTT.

On this clone itself: Other nucleotide sequences from this sample produce the same CDR3. This sequence joins TRBV6-5 and TRBJ1-1; D ambiguous. Trimming shortened V by 0 bases and J by 2 bases, and 7 bases separated the two germline ends. This CDR3 region has 14 residues. The germline CDR1 and CDR2 sequences are MNHEY and SVGAGI. CDR3 sequence reads: CASSYSEVNTEAFF. The CDR3 bases are TGTGCCAGCAGTTACTCGGAGGTTAACACTGAAGCTTTCTTT.

The chain combines TRBV29-1 with TRBJ2-2; 7 nucleotides line up with TRBD2. The CDR3 contains 15 residues. The germline CDR1 and CDR2 sequences are SQVTM and ANQGSEA. Trimming at V came to 1 base and at J to 4 bases, leaving 6 bases not matched to a gene. CDR3 sequence reads: CSVEAPSGGTGELFF. The DNA for the CDR3 is TGCAGCGTTGAAGCCCCCTCGGGGGGCACCGGGGAGCTGTTTTTT.

The chain has TRBV6-6 and TRBJ1-2, with 7 bases that match TRBD1. There are 13 residues in the CDR3. Germline values: CDR1 MNHNY, CDR2 SVGAGI (reference sequence). With V trimmed by 6 bases and J by 8 bases, 9 bases remained unmatched. This CDR3 is CASSRQGSEGYTF. DNA of the CDR3: TGTGCCAGCAGCAGACAGGGCTCGGAGGGCTACACCTTC.

The V gene is TRBV29-1, the J gene TRBJ1-1; 7 bases fit TRBD1. The CDR3 extends over 14 amino acids. Germline V gives CDR1 SQVTM, CDR2 ANQGSEA. The trim removed 0 bases at V and 3 bases at J, leaving 4 bases unmatched. CDR3 sequence: CSVEDLGGHTEAFF. The CDR3 DNA sequence: TGCAGCGTTGAAGATCTAGGGGGCCACACTGAAGCTTTCTTT.

The chain couples TRBV20-1 to TRBJ2-7; no firm D call. V dropped 6 bases and J dropped 4 bases, with 7 bases sitting between them. The CDR3 is 10 residues long. Germline CDR1 reads DFQATT; CDR2 reads SNEGSKA (reference sequence). The CDR3 is CSAQSYEQYF. The CDR3 coding sequence is TGCAGTGCGCAGTCGTACGAGCAGTACTTC.

The chain recombines TRBV29-1 with TRBJ1-5, with D possibly matching TRBD1 (5 bases). The CDR3 totals 11 residues. Trimming left V 4 bases short and J 11 bases short, with 12 bases between. The V gene's germline CDR1 is SQVTM and CDR2 ANQGSEA. This CDR3 reads CSVGSRESQHF. Here the CDR3 DNA reads TGCAGCGTTGGATCCAGGGAATCCCAGCATTTT.

The genes are TRBV24-1 and TRBJ2-3, with 11 positions matching TRBD2. The CDR3 consists of 19 residues. V lost 1 base and J lost 7; bases outside the gene matches: 15. Germline values: CDR1 KGHDR, CDR2 SFDVKD. DNA of the CDR3: TGTGCCACCAGTGATTTATTAGCGGGGGGGGCTCAACAAACTTATACGCAGTATTTT. Amino acid sequence: CATSDLLAGGAQQTYTQYF.

The chain recombines TRBV27 with TRBJ1-2, with a possible D match to TRBD1 (5 bases). Per germline, CDR1 MNHEY and CDR2 SMNVEV (reference sequence). V lost 5 bases and J lost 4, with 20 bases in between. The CDR3 length is 16 residues. The CDR3 is CASSQLGGVDPYGYTF. CDR3 DNA sequence: TGTGCCAGCAGTCAGTTGGGAGGGGTCGATCCCTATGGCTACACCTTC.

V and J are TRBV11-3 and TRBJ1-1; the D is unclear. Per germline, CDR1 SGHNT and CDR2 YENEEA. The V and J ends lost 5 bases and 1 base respectively, with 8 bases between them. This CDR3 region has 13 residues. The CDR3 region has the DNA TGTGCCAGCAGCCAAGGAGGGAACACTGAAGCTTTCTTT. Translated: CASSQGGNTEAFF.

The chain combines TRBV11-2 with TRBJ2-7; no clear D. V gave up 5 bases and J gave up 1 base, with 6 bases separating them. CDR1 and CDR2 from the germline V gene are SGHAT and FQNNGV. There are 12 residues in the CDR3. The CDR3 nucleotides read TGTGCCAGCAGCCTCGGGTCCTACGAGCAGTACTTC. Its protein product is CASSLGSYEQYF.

The chain has TRBV5-1 and TRBJ2-6; 9 bases line up with TRBD1. This CDR3 spans 16 amino acids. Trimming removed 4 bases from V and 7 bases from J; junction bases left unmatched: 9. Germline V gives CDR1 SGHRS, CDR2 YFSETQ. CDR3 nucleotides: TGCGCCAGCAGCCCGAAGGGGACAGGGAGAGCCAACGTCCTGACTTTC. It yields the protein CASSPKGTGRANVLTF. Looking up the rest from reference TRBV5-1 and TRBJ2-6 gives the full variable domain: KAGVTQTPRYLIKTRGQQVTLSCSPISGHRSVSWYQQTPGQGLQFLFEYFSETQRNKGNFPGRFSGRQFSNSRSEMNVSTLELGDSALYLCASSPKGTGRANVLTFGAGSRLTVL.

The V gene is TRBV4-1, the J gene TRBJ2-5; the D is unclear. This CDR3 is 13 amino acids long. Germline V gene data show CDR1 as MGHRA and CDR2 as YSYEKL. Trimming removed 0 bases from V and 2 bases from J, with 4 bases in between. In DNA, the CDR3 is TGCGCCAGCAGCCAAGATTCGCAAGAGACCCAGTACTTC. Amino acids: CASSQDSQETQYF.

The CDR3 DNA reads TGTGCCAGCAGTGGAGGGGGGAACACTGAAGCTTTCTTT. Its protein is CASSGGGNTEAFF. The chain is built from TRBV2 and TRBJ1-1; maybe TRBD1 (6 bases). The CDR3 has 13 amino acids. V shed 4 bases and J shed 1 base, with 7 bases lying between them. CDR1 and CDR2 from the germline V gene are SNHLY and FYNNEI.

The chain couples TRBV6-5 to TRBJ1-4; tentative D call: TRBD1 (5 bases). Germline V gives CDR1 MNHEY, CDR2 SVGAGI. V dropped 11 bases and J dropped 0 bases, with 16 bases sitting between them. This CDR3 contains 15 residues. DNA of the CDR3: TGTGCCGCGCAGGGCAGTCTCCCAACTAATGAAAAACTGTTTTTT. Protein: CAAQGSLPTNEKLFF.